Listed here are 16 T cell receptor beta chains from one sample, sequenced in a study of PD-1 blockade in classical Hodgkin lymphoma. Time point noted: cycle 4 day 1 (C4D1), after 5 to 7 weeks of nivolumab. Every one of the patients relapsed after autologous stem cell transplantation (brentuximab vedotin exposure was variable). Assay: immunoSEQ multiplex PCR; the TCRdb copy retains only in-frame clones and omits some. The sample records about 94,000 clones, about 92% being singletons. This specimen was peripheral blood mononuclear cells (PBMCs), taken before the fourth cycle of nivolumab. The receptor source for this set is a human donor with classical Hodgkin lymphoma.

This chain uses TRBV28 with TRBJ1-1; a possible D gene is TRBD1 (5 bases). This CDR3 is 15 amino acids long. The ends were cut back, 6 bases at V and 8 bases at J, with 22 bases in the middle. Germline assignment: CDR1 MDHEN and CDR2 SYDVKM. CDR3: CASSLRNEGTLEAFF. Written as DNA, the CDR3 is TGTGCCAGCAGCTTACGGAATGAGGGGACCTTAGAAGCTTTCTTT.

The J gene is TRBJ2-4, the V gene TRBV5-6; possibly TRBD2 for D (5 bases). V lost 7 bases, J lost 4 bases, and 18 bases lay in between. Germline loops: CDR1 SGHDT, CDR2 YYEEEE. This CDR3 contains 15 residues. CDR3 sequence reads: CASGRYESGKNIQYF. In DNA, the CDR3 is TGTGCCAGCGGACGGTATGAAAGCGGAAAAAACATTCAGTACTTC.

The rearrangement joins TRBV9 to TRBJ2-7; tentative D call: TRBD1 (5 bases). CDR3 length: 15 amino acids. CDR1 and CDR2 (germline): SGDLS, YYNGEE. V lost 0 bases to trimming and J lost 2 bases, with 12 bases between them. The CDR3, as DNA: TGTGCCAGCAGCGTAGGAGACAGTGTAACCTACGAGCAGTACTTC. It specifies CASSVGDSVTYEQYF.

CDR3 protein: CASWASGSSYEQYF. DNA for the CDR3: TGTGCCAGCTGGGCTAGCGGGAGCTCCTACGAGCAGTACTTC. This sequence joins TRBV28 and TRBJ2-7, with 10 positions matching TRBD2. Per the germline V gene, CDR1 is MDHEN and CDR2 is SYDVKM. This CDR3 is 14 amino acids long. Trimming at V came to 8 bases and at J to 0 bases, leaving 4 bases not matched to a gene.

The chain links TRBV2 to TRBJ1-2; 7 bases fit TRBD1. The CDR3 contains 16 residues. Trimming took 4 bases from V and 1 from J; bases not matched to a gene: 9. Looked up from germline, CDR1 is SNHLY and CDR2 is FYNNEI. CDR3 nucleotides: TGTGCCAGCAGTGGGCGAGGGGGCCGAGATAACTATGGCTACACCTTC. Protein sequence: CASSGRGGRDNYGYTF.

The rearrangement uses TRBV19 and TRBJ1-5; TRBD1 is a possible D gene (5 bases). Germline CDR1 is LNHDA and CDR2 is SQIVND (reference sequence). This CDR3 is built from 14 residues. V was shortened by 5 bases and J by 0 bases, with 8 bases between the two germline ends. The CDR3 region is CASSRQYSNQPQHF. DNA of the CDR3: TGTGCCAGTAGTCGACAGTATAGCAATCAGCCCCAGCATTTT. The full variable domain, completed using reference TRBV19 and TRBJ1-5, is DGGITQSPKYLFRKEGQNVTLSCEQNLNHDAMYWYRQDPGQGLRLIYYSQIVNDFQKGDIAEGYSVSREKKESFPLTVTSAQKNPTAFYLCASSRQYSNQPQHFGDGTRLSIL.

Here the CDR3 reads CASSQFGQPLSYEQYF. The CDR3 DNA reads as TGTGCCAGCAGCCAATTCGGGCAGCCACTCTCCTACGAGCAGTACTTC. The rearrangement links TRBV14 to TRBJ2-7; D is undetermined. The V gene's germline CDR1 is SGHDN and CDR2 FVKESK. The CDR3 has 16 amino acids. V was cut by 2 bases and J by 0 bases, with 14 bases left in between.

The rearrangement links TRBV4-1 to TRBJ2-5, with D possibly TRBD1 on 6 matching bases. The CDR3 runs to 17 residues. CDR1 MGHRA and CDR2 YSYEKL come from the germline V gene. Trimming left V 0 bases short and J 4 bases short, with 18 bases between. This CDR3 reads CASSQEGGWVLGETQYF. The CDR3 nucleotides read TGCGCCAGCAGCCAAGAAGGGGGTTGGGTCCTTGGAGAGACCCAGTACTTC.

V is TRBV9 and J is TRBJ2-2; D is undetermined. CDR1 SGDLS and CDR2 YYNGEE come from the germline V gene. V lost 3 bases and J 6 bases, leaving 12 bases between the germline ends. The CDR3 is 14 residues long. DNA of the CDR3: TGTGCCAGCAGCGCCTACAGTGGTCCCGGGGAGCTGTTTTTT. It yields the protein CASSAYSGPGELFF.

The chain couples TRBV28 to TRBJ1-2; 9 bases map to TRBD1. The CDR3 contains 13 residues. Germline V gene lookup returns CDR1 MDHEN and CDR2 SYDVKM. The V gene end was trimmed by 5 bases and the J gene end by 5 bases; junction bases not matched to a gene: 3. This CDR3 reads CASSKGTGYGYTF. As DNA, the CDR3 is TGTGCCAGCAGTAAAGGGACAGGGTATGGCTACACCTTC.

This chain connects TRBV19 to TRBJ2-5; no reliable D call. Per germline, CDR1 LNHDA and CDR2 SQIVND (reference sequence). Deletions cut 5 bases from V and 5 bases from J, with 15 bases between. The CDR3 length is 14 residues. In DNA, the CDR3 is TGTGCCAGTAGTCCGGCAGCCCGTTTGGAGACCCAGTACTTC. Protein: CASSPAARLETQYF.

The chain recombines TRBV6-1 with TRBJ1-2; D not certain. CDR1 and CDR2 from the germline V gene are MNHNS and SASEGT. The V end was cut by 0 bases, the J end by 5 bases, with 7 bases between. The CDR3 has 13 amino acids. The CDR3 DNA follows: TGTGCCAGCAGTGAAGCAGCGGGGTATGGCTACACCTTC. Translation gives CASSEAAGYGYTF.

The chain couples TRBV5-6 to TRBJ1-1, with D unclear. The CDR3 spans 16 residues. V was pared by 0 bases and J by 4 bases, with 16 bases between. Germline CDR1 is SGHDT and CDR2 is YYEEEE. The CDR3 protein is CASSLEMDGEFTEAFF. The DNA for the CDR3 is TGTGCCAGCAGCTTGGAAATGGACGGCGAATTCACTGAAGCTTTCTTT.

The rearrangement links TRBV30 to TRBJ1-1; 7 nucleotides match TRBD1. The CDR3 sequence is 14 residues long. The ends lost 7 bases at V and 3 bases at J; junction bases unmatched: 11. Germline lookup yields CDR1 GTSNPN and CDR2 SVGIG (reference sequence). This CDR3 is CASDEGAGDTEAFF. The DNA for the CDR3 is TGTGCCTCGGATGAGGGGGCCGGGGACACTGAAGCTTTCTTT.

This clone was picked up a small number of times. The genes are TRBV5-6 and TRBJ1-1; weak D call: TRBD1 (5 bases). CDR1 and CDR2 (germline): SGHDT, YYEEEE. The CDR3 is 13 amino acids. V gave up 2 bases and J gave up 8 bases, with 13 bases separating them. The CDR3 sequence is CASSFLGRTEAFF. Written as DNA, the CDR3 is TGTGCCAGCAGCTTCTTGGGACGAACCGAAGCTTTCTTT.

This chain connects TRBV5-4 to TRBJ2-7, with 13 nucleotides matching TRBD2. The CDR3 has 15 amino acids. Per germline, CDR1 SGHNT and CDR2 YYREEE (reference sequence). Losses at the gene ends were 4 bases for V and 7 bases for J; bases not matched to a gene: 8. In nucleotides, the CDR3 is TGTGCCAGCAGCATCTTGACTAGCGGGAGGTCTGAGCAGTACTTC. Translating gives CASSILTSGRSEQYF.